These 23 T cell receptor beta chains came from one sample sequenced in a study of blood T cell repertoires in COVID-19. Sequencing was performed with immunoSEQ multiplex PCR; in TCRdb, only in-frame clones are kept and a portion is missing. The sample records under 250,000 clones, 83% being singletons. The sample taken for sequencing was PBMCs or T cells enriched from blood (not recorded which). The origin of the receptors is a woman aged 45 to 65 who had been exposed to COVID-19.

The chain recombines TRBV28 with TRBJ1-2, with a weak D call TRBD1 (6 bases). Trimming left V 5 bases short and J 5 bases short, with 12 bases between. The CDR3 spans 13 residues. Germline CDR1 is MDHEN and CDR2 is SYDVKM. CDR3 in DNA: TGTGCCAGCAGTCCTAGACAGGCGTATGGCTACACCTTC. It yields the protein CASSPRQAYGYTF.

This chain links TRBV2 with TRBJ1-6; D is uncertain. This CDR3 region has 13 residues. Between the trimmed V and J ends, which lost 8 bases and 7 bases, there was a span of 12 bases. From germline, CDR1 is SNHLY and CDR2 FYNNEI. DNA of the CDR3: TGTGCCAGCCTTGAGGAGTTAAATTCACCCCTCCACTTT. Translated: CASLEELNSPLHF.

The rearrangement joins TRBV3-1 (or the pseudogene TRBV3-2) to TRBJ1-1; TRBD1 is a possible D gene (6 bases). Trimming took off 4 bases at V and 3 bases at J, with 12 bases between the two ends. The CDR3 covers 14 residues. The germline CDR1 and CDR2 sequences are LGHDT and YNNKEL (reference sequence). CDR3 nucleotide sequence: TGTGCCAGCAGCCGCGACAGGAGCTACACTGAAGCTTTCTTT. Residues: CASSRDRSYTEAFF.

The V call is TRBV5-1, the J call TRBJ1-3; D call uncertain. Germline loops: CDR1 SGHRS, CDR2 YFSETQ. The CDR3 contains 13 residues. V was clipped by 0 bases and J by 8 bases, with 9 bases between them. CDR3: CASSLEYSDTIYF. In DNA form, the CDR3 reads TGCGCCAGCAGCTTGGAATACAGTGACACCATATATTTT. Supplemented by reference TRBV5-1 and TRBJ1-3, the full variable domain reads KAGVTQTPRYLIKTRGQQVTLSCSPISGHRSVSWYQQTPGQGLQFLFEYFSETQRNKGNFPGRFSGRQFSNSRSEMNVSTLELGDSALYLCASSLEYSDTIYFGEGSWLTVV.

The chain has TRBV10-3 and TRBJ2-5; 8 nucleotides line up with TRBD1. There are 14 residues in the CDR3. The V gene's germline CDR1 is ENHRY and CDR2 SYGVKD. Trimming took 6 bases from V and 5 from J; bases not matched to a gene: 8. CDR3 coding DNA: TGTGCCATCAGGGAGACAGGGGATAAGGAGACCCAGTACTTC. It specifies CAIRETGDKETQYF.

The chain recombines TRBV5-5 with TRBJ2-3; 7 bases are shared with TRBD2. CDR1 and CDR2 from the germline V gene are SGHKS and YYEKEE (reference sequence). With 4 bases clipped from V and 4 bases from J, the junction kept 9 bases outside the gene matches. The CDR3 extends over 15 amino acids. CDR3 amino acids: CASSPLGGNADTQYF. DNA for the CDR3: TGTGCCAGCAGCCCCCTGGGAGGGAACGCAGATACGCAGTATTTT.

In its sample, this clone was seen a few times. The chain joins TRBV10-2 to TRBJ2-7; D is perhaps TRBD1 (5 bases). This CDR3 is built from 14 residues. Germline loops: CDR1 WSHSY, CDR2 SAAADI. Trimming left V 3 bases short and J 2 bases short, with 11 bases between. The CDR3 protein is CASSDQGFTYEQYF. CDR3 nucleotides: TGCGCCAGCAGTGACCAGGGATTCACCTACGAGCAGTACTTC.

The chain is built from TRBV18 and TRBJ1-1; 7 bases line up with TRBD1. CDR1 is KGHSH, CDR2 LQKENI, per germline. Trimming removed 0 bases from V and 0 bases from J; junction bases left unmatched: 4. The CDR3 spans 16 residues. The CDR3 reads CASSPPSTGMNTEAFF. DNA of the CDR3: TGTGCCAGCTCACCACCCTCGACAGGGATGAACACTGAAGCTTTCTTT.

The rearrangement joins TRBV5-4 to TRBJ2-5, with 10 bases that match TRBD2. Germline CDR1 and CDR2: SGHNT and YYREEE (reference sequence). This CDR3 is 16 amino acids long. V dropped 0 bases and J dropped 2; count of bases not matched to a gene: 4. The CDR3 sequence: CASSLGSGGVQETQYF. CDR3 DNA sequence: TGTGCCAGCAGCTTGGGGAGCGGGGGGGTACAAGAGACCCAGTACTTC.

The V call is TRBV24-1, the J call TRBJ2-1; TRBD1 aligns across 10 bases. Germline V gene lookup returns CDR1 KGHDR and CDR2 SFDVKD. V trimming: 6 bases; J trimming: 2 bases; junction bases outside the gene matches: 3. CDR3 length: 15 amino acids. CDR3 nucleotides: TGTGCCACCAGTTCAGACAGGGGGCCCTACAATGAGCAGTTCTTC. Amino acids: CATSSDRGPYNEQFF.

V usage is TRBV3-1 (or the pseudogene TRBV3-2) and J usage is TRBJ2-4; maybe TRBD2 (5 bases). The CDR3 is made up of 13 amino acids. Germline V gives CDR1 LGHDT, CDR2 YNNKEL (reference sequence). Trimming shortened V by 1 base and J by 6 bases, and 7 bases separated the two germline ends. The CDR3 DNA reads TGTGCCAGCAGCCAAGCAGGAGGAAACATTCAGTACTTC. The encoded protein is CASSQAGGNIQYF.

CDR3 region: CASSPSLRGDTEAFF. The CDR3 DNA reads TGTGCCAGCTCACCGAGTCTCAGGGGGGACACTGAAGCTTTCTTT. The chain employs TRBV18 and TRBJ1-1; TRBD1 agrees at 7 bases. This CDR3 is 15 amino acids long. Germline values: CDR1 KGHSH, CDR2 LQKENI. Unmatched junction bases numbered 7, after V lost 3 bases and J lost 3 bases.

CDR3 in DNA: TGTGCCAGCAGCCACCGGGACAGGGTGAGGGATGGCTACACCTTC. Translation gives CASSHRDRVRDGYTF. J is TRBJ1-2 and V is TRBV7-2; 9 bases fit TRBD1. The J segment lost 6 bases and the V segment lost 5 bases, leaving 10 bases of the junction unmatched. CDR1 SGHTA and CDR2 FQGNSA come from the germline V gene. This CDR3 comprises 15 residues.

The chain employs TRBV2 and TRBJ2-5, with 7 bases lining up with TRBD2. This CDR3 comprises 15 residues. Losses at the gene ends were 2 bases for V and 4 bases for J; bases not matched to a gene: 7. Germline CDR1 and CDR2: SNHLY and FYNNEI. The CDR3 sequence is CASSESILARETQYF. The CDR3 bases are TGTGCCAGCAGTGAATCGATACTAGCGAGAGAGACCCAGTACTTC.

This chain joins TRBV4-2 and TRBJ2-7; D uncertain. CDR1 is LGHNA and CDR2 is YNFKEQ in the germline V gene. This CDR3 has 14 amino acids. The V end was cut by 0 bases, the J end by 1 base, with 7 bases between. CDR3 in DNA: TGTGCCAGCAGCCAAGATCCCAGATCCTACGAGCAGTACTTC. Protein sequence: CASSQDPRSYEQYF.

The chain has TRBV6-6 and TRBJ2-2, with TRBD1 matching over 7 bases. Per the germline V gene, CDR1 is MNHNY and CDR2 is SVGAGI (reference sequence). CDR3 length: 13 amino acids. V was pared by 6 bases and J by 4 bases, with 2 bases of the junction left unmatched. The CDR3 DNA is TGTGCCAGCAGACAGGGGCCCACCGGGGAGCTGTTTTTT. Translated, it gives CASRQGPTGELFF.

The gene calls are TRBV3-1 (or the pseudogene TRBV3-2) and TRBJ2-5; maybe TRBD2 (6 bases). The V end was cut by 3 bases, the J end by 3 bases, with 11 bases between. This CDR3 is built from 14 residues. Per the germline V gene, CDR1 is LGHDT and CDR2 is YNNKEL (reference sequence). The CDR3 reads CASSQARGKETQYF. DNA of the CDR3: TGTGCCAGCAGCCAGGCACGGGGGAAAGAGACCCAGTACTTC.

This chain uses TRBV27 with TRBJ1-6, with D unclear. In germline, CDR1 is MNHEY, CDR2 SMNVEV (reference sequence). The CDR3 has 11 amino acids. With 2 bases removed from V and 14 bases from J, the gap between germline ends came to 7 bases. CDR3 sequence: CASSLGGTLHF. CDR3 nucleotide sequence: TGTGCCAGCAGTTTAGGAGGCACCCTCCACTTT.

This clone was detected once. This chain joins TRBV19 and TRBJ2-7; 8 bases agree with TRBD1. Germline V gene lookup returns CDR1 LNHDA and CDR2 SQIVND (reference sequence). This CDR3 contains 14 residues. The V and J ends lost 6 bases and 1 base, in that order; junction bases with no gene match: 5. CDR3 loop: CASSRTGGSYEQYF. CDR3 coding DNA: TGTGCCAGTAGCCGAACAGGGGGATCCTACGAGCAGTACTTC. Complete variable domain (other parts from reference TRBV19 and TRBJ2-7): DGGITQSPKYLFRKEGQNVTLSCEQNLNHDAMYWYRQDPGQGLRLIYYSQIVNDFQKGDIAEGYSVSREKKESFPLTVTSAQKNPTAFYLCASSRTGGSYEQYFGPGTRLTVT.

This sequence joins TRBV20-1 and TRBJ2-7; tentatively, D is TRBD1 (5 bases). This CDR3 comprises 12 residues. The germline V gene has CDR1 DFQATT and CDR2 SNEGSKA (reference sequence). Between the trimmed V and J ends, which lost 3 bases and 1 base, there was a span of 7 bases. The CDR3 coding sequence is TGCAGTGCTAGTCCAGGGTCCTACGAGCAGTACTTC. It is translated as CSASPGSYEQYF.

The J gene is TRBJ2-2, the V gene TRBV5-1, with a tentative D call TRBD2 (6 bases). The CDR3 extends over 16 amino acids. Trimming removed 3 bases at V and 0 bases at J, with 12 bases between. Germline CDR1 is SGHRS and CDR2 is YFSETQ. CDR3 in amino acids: CASSSGGTSNTGELFF. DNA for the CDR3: TGCGCCAGCAGCTCCGGGGGAACCTCGAACACCGGGGAGCTGTTTTTT.

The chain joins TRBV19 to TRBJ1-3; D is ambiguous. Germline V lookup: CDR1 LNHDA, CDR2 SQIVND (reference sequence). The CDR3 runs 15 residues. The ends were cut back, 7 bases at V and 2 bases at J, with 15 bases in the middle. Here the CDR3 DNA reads TGTGCCAGTAAATCGGGAGGCCGGACTGGAAACACCATATATTTT. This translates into CASKSGGRTGNTIYF. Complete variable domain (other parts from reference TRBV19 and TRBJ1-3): DGGITQSPKYLFRKEGQNVTLSCEQNLNHDAMYWYRQDPGQGLRLIYYSQIVNDFQKGDIAEGYSVSREKKESFPLTVTSAQKNPTAFYLCASKSGGRTGNTIYFGEGSWLTVV.

CDR3 residues: CASSQDRTGAGELFF. In DNA, the CDR3 is TGCGCCAGCAGCCAGGATCGGACAGGGGCCGGGGAGCTGTTTTTT. The chain couples TRBV5-1 to TRBJ2-2; 9 bases line up with TRBD1. CDR3 length: 15 amino acids. Germline V gene lookup returns CDR1 SGHRS and CDR2 YFSETQ. V lost 4 bases and J lost 6; bases outside the gene matches: 7.